The rows below give T cell receptor beta chains drawn from one sample of a study of technical replicates of blood from a handful of donors. Here immunoSEQ multiplex PCR was the method, and the copy in TCRdb shows in-frame clones only, minus some. Of 51,000 or so clones in the sample, 90% to 95% are singletons; the top ten hold about 3.8%. The sequenced sample was PBMCs. Every receptor here comes from a human donor in good health. Some clones in this sample may be carry-over from other donors' samples. Both conserved end residues are part of each CDR3. A D gene is named only where the DNA matches it firmly. Clone size is not always given. Where it is, it says once, few, many or a class for expanded clones.

size: .
J: TRBJ1-2
V: TRBV6-1
D: TRBD1
CDR3: CASRLQGQGYGYTF
DNA: TGTGCCAGCAGACTACAGGGACAGGGCTATGGCTACACCTTC

size: .
J: TRBJ2-1
V: TRBV7-9
D: .
CDR3: CASSLGRGLSSYNEQFF
DNA: TGTGCCAGCAGCTTAGGTCGCGGTCTGAGCTCCTACAATGAGCAGTTCTTC

size: once
J: TRBJ2-1
V: TRBV12-5
D: TRBD2
CDR3: CASARDYGANEQFF
DNA: TGTGCTAGTGCCCGGGACTACGGGGCCAATGAGCAGTTCTTC

size: few
J: TRBJ2-3
V: TRBV18
D: TRBD2
CDR3: CAGASGVTDTQYF
DNA: TGTGCCGGCGCTAGCGGGGTCACAGATACGCAGTATTTT

size: .
J: TRBJ2-1
V: TRBV2
D: TRBD2
CDR3: CASKGLAGGNEQFF
DNA: TGTGCCAGCAAGGGGCTAGCGGGGGGGAATGAGCAGTTCTTC

size: .
J: TRBJ2-2
V: TRBV10-3
D: .
CDR3: CAISEVKGVPGELFF
DNA: TGTGCCATCAGTGAGGTAAAAGGGGTACCCGGGGAGCTGTTTTTT

size: .
J: TRBJ2-5
V: TRBV11-2
D: TRBD2
CDR3: CASSLDSGGAETQYF
DNA: TGTGCCAGCAGCTTGGATAGCGGGGGGGCAGAGACCCAGTACTTC

size: .
J: TRBJ1-2
V: TRBV25-1
D: .
CDR3: CASSKAGPYGYTF
DNA: TGTGCCAGCAGTAAGGCAGGTCCTTATGGCTACACCTTC

size: .
J: TRBJ2-4
V: TRBV4-3
D: .
CDR3: CASSHEGTKNIQYF
DNA: TGCGCCAGCAGCCACGAGGGAACCAAAAACATTCAGTACTTC

size: once
J: TRBJ1-2
V: TRBV5-1
D: TRBD1
CDR3: CASSPEAGGVRGYTF
DNA: TGCGCCAGCAGCCCGGAGGCAGGGGGCGTGAGAGGCTACACCTTC

size: .
J: TRBJ1-6
V: TRBV30
D: .
CDR3: CAWSVRGAGSPLHF
DNA: TGTGCCTGGAGTGTTCGGGGGGCCGGTTCACCCCTCCACTTT

size: .
J: TRBJ2-7
V: TRBV27
D: .
CDR3: CASRVSVGAGYEQYF
DNA: TGTGCCAGCAGGGTGAGTGTTGGGGCTGGATACGAGCAGTACTTC

size: .
J: TRBJ1-1
V: TRBV2
D: .
CDR3: CASSEPEVVNTEAFF
DNA: TGTGCCAGCAGTGAACCGGAGGTGGTGAACACTGAAGCTTTCTTT

size: .
J: TRBJ2-7
V: TRBV11-2
D: .
CDR3: CASSPGLAGPTYEQYF
DNA: TGTGCCAGCAGCCCCGGACTGGCGGGTCCCACCTACGAGCAGTACTTC

size: once
J: TRBJ2-5
V: TRBV6-1
D: .
CDR3: CASSEGAGRETQYF
DNA: TGTGCCAGCAGTGAAGGGGCGGGGCGGGAGACCCAGTACTTC

size: few
J: TRBJ2-7
V: TRBV2
D: .
CDR3: CASSPWHEQYF
DNA: TGTGCCAGCAGCCCGTGGCACGAGCAGTACTTC

size: .
J: TRBJ2-2
V: TRBV5-1
D: TRBD1
CDR3: CASSLPTGGADTGELFF
DNA: TGCGCCAGCAGCTTACCTACAGGGGGCGCGGACACCGGGGAGCTGTTTTTT

size: .
J: TRBJ2-7
V: TRBV5-1
D: TRBD1
CDR3: CASSSDRGFHYEQYF
DNA: TGCGCCAGCAGCTCGGACAGGGGATTTCACTACGAGCAGTACTTC

size: .
J: TRBJ2-2
V: TRBV6-6
D: TRBD2
CDR3: CASSFGLAGGTGELFF
DNA: TGTGCCAGCAGTTTCGGACTAGCGGGAGGAACCGGGGAGCTGTTTTTT

size: .
J: TRBJ2-5
V: TRBV9
D: .
CDR3: CASSQGQQETQYF
DNA: TGTGCCAGCAGCCAAGGACAGCAAGAGACCCAGTACTTC

size: .
J: TRBJ2-3
V: TRBV7-3
D: .
CDR3: CASSPQGLDTQYF
DNA: TGTGCCAGCAGCCCACAGGGATTGGATACGCAGTATTTT

size: .
J: TRBJ1-2
V: TRBV6-5
D: TRBD1
CDR3: CASSSRGGYTF
DNA: TGTGCCAGCAGTAGCAGGGGGGGCTACACCTTC

size: once
J: TRBJ1-5
V: TRBV19
D: TRBD1
CDR3: CASRLDRGGNQPQHF
DNA: TGTGCCAGTAGGCTGGACAGGGGCGGCAATCAGCCCCAGCATTTT

size: .
J: TRBJ2-3
V: TRBV29-1
D: TRBD2
CDR3: CSVPLAGATSTDTQYF
DNA: TGCAGCGTCCCCCTAGCGGGAGCAACTAGCACAGATACGCAGTATTTT

size: .
J: TRBJ2-3
V: TRBV5-1
D: .
CDR3: CASSLGRGLTDTQYF
DNA: TGCGCCAGCAGCTTGGGAAGAGGGTTGACAGATACGCAGTATTTT

size: .
J: TRBJ2-7
V: TRBV11-2
D: TRBD2
CDR3: CASSLVVSGRARYEQYF
DNA: TGTGCCAGCAGCTTAGTCGTTAGCGGGAGGGCCCGTTACGAGCAGTACTTC

size: .
J: TRBJ1-5
V: TRBV7-2
D: TRBD1
CDR3: CASSKGTGSNQPQHF
DNA: TGTGCCAGCAGCAAGGGGACAGGGAGCAATCAGCCCCAGCATTTT

size: .
J: TRBJ2-3
V: TRBV10-3
D: TRBD2
CDR3: CAISDGLAGGTDTQYF
DNA: TGTGCCATCAGTGACGGACTAGCGGGGGGCACAGATACGCAGTATTTT

size: .
J: TRBJ2-2
V: TRBV6-5
D: TRBD2
CDR3: CASSYGAGGRSGELFF
DNA: TGTGCCAGCAGTTACGGGGCGGGGGGGCGTTCCGGGGAGCTGTTTTTT

size: .
J: TRBJ2-3
V: TRBV11-2
D: .
CDR3: CASSGIRGWSTDTQYF
DNA: TGTGCCAGCAGCGGAATTAGGGGGTGGAGCACAGATACGCAGTATTTT

size: .
J: TRBJ2-7
V: TRBV7-2
D: .
CDR3: CASSSQTGSYEQYF
DNA: TGTGCCAGCAGCTCCCAGACTGGGTCCTACGAGCAGTACTTC

size: .
J: TRBJ1-2
V: TRBV14
D: .
CDR3: CASSQVASYGYTF
DNA: TGTGCCAGCAGCCAAGTAGCCTCCTATGGCTACACCTTC

size: .
J: TRBJ2-2
V: TRBV18
D: .
CDR3: CASSRLNTGELFF
DNA: TGTGCCAGCTCACGGCTGAACACCGGGGAGCTGTTTTTT

size: .
J: TRBJ2-1
V: TRBV7-9
D: .
CDR3: CASSSPWSEVEQFF
DNA: TGTGCCAGCAGCTCACCATGGTCGGAGGTTGAGCAGTTCTTC

size: .
J: TRBJ2-7
V: TRBV7-2
D: TRBD2
CDR3: CASSPRSGGTYEQYF
DNA: TGTGCCAGCAGCCCGAGGAGCGGGGGAACCTACGAGCAGTACTTC

size: .
J: TRBJ2-7
V: TRBV2
D: .
CDR3: CASSPTYSEQYF
DNA: TGTGCCAGCAGCCCGACTTATAGCGAGCAGTACTTC

size: .
J: TRBJ2-7
V: TRBV4-3
D: .
CDR3: CASSQDRGAEQYF
DNA: TGCGCCAGCAGCCAAGATCGGGGGGCCGAGCAGTACTTC

size: .
J: TRBJ2-7
V: TRBV30
D: .
CDR3: CAWSPLASIYEQYF
DNA: TGTGCCTGGAGTCCCCTAGCGAGTATATACGAGCAGTACTTC

size: .
J: TRBJ1-1
V: TRBV7-2
D: .
CDR3: CASSYSPGDTEAFF
DNA: TGTGCCAGCAGCTATAGCCCGGGAGACACTGAAGCTTTCTTT

size: .
J: TRBJ2-3
V: TRBV7-3
D: TRBD2
CDR3: CASSRLAGGPGDTQYF
DNA: TGTGCCAGCAGTCGACTCGCGGGAGGGCCGGGAGATACGCAGTATTTT

size: .
J: TRBJ1-2
V: TRBV5-6
D: TRBD1
CDR3: CASSLDRQGANYGYTF
DNA: TGTGCCAGCAGCTTGGACCGGCAGGGGGCGAACTATGGCTACACCTTC

size: .
J: TRBJ2-7
V: TRBV4-2
D: TRBD2
CDR3: CASSQGGSGSYEQYF
DNA: TGTGCCAGCAGCCAAGGGGGTAGCGGGAGTTACGAGCAGTACTTC

size: .
J: TRBJ1-2
V: TRBV4-1
D: .
CDR3: CASSQEWGQGSRYGYTF
DNA: TGCGCCAGCAGCCAAGAATGGGGTCAGGGATCACGCTATGGCTACACCTTC

size: .
J: TRBJ1-1
V: TRBV2
D: .
CDR3: CASRGQLRNTEAFF
DNA: TGTGCCAGCAGGGGCCAGCTTAGGAACACTGAAGCTTTCTTT

size: .
J: TRBJ2-5
V: TRBV5-6
D: TRBD2
CDR3: CASSWVSGGVETQYF
DNA: TGTGCCAGCAGCTGGGTGAGCGGGGGGGTAGAGACCCAGTACTTC

size: .
J: TRBJ2-5
V: TRBV12-5
D: TRBD1
CDR3: CASGSDRVGETQYF
DNA: TGTGCTAGTGGATCCGACAGGGTAGGGGAGACCCAGTACTTC

size: .
J: TRBJ2-5
V: TRBV6-6
D: TRBD2
CDR3: CASRLAGGDQRVAQYF
DNA: TGTGCCAGCAGACTAGCGGGAGGGGATCAGAGGGTTGCCCAGTACTTC

size: once
J: TRBJ2-5
V: TRBV5-3
D: .
CDR3: CARSLGHQSCGEETQYF
DNA: TGTGCCAGAAGCTTGGGACACCAGAGTTGCGGGGAAGAGACCCAGTACTTC

size: .
J: TRBJ2-7
V: TRBV2
D: TRBD1
CDR3: CASSEVEGAVYEQYF
DNA: TGTGCCAGCAGTGAGGTTGAGGGGGCAGTATACGAGCAGTACTTC

size: .
J: TRBJ1-1
V: TRBV7-2
D: .
CDR3: CASSLSVVTEAFF
DNA: TGTGCCAGCAGCCTATCGGTGGTCACTGAAGCTTTCTTT

size: .
J: TRBJ2-5
V: TRBV6-1
D: TRBD2
CDR3: CASSEAGTIPPGAQYF
DNA: TGTGCCAGCAGTGAAGCGGGGACTATCCCTCCGGGGGCCCAGTACTTC

size: .
J: TRBJ2-1
V: TRBV4-3
D: .
CDR3: CASSQTTDSVYNEQFF
DNA: TGCGCCAGCAGCCAAACTACCGACTCCGTATACAATGAGCAGTTCTTC

size: .
J: TRBJ1-2
V: TRBV19
D: TRBD1
CDR3: CASSIDFSGDRRNYGYTF
DNA: TGTGCCAGTAGTATAGATTTTAGCGGGGACAGAAGAAACTATGGCTACACCTTC

size: .
J: TRBJ1-5
V: TRBV6-5
D: .
CDR3: CASSYEQGFQPQHF
DNA: TGTGCCAGCAGTTACGAGCAGGGGTTTCAGCCCCAGCATTTT

size: .
J: TRBJ2-1
V: TRBV29-1
D: .
CDR3: CSVDGRDSSYNEQFF
DNA: TGCAGCGTTGATGGTAGAGATAGCTCCTACAATGAGCAGTTCTTC

size: .
J: TRBJ2-7
V: TRBV6-5
D: .
CDR3: CASSYRDSYEQYF
DNA: TGTGCCAGCAGTTACCGGGATTCCTACGAGCAGTACTTC

size: .
J: TRBJ2-5
V: TRBV29-1
D: .
CDR3: CSAELGVGETQYF
DNA: TGCAGCGCAGAACTAGGTGTAGGGGAGACCCAGTACTTC

size: .
J: TRBJ2-5
V: TRBV27
D: TRBD2
CDR3: CASSSTTSGSAETQYF
DNA: TGTGCCAGCAGTTCAACGACTAGCGGGAGTGCAGAGACCCAGTACTTC